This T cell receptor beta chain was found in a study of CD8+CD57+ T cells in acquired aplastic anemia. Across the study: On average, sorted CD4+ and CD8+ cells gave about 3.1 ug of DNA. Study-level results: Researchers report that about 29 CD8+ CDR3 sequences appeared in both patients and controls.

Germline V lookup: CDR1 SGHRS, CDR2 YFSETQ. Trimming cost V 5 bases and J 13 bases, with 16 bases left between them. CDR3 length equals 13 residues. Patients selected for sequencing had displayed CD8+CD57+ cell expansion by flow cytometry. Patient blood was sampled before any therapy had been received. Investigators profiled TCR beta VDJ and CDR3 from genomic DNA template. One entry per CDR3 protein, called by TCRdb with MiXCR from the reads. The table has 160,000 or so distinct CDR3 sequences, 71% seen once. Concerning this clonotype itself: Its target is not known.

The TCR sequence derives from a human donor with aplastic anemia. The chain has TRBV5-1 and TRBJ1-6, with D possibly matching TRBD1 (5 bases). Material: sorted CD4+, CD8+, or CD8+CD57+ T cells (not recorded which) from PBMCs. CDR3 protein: CASRSQGTLPLHF. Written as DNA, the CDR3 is TGCGCCAGCAGAAGTCAGGGTACCCTCCCCCTCCACTTT. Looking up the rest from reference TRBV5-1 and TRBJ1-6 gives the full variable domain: KAGVTQTPRYLIKTRGQQVTLSCSPISGHRSVSWYQQTPGQGLQFLFEYFSETQRNKGNFPGRFSGRQFSNSRSEMNVSTLELGDSALYLCASRSQGTLPLHFGNGTRLTVT.